Below, one TCR beta chain is given with its context. Libraries were prepared by immunoSEQ multiplex PCR; TCRdb keeps only in-frame clonotypes and omits some of them. Of about 2.3 million clones detected, about 90% appear once; the ten largest clones hold approximately 0.41%. Germline values: CDR1 MNHEY, CDR2 SVGAGI. CDR3 length: 13 amino acids. V lost 7 bases and J lost 2, with 9 bases in between. These data come from a study of shared clonotypes between healthy human individuals. Sequencing used naive CD4+ T cells from PBMCs. The sample's subset: CD45RA+ positively selected. This sequence was found in a man younger than 30 in good health. Some clones in this sample may be carry-over from other donors' samples. V usage is TRBV6-5 and J usage is TRBJ1-5; D may be TRBD1 (5 bases). Here the CDR3 reads CASKGGGNQPQHF. The CDR3 coding sequence is TGTGCCAGCAAGGGAGGGGGCAATCAGCCCCAGCATTTT.